A single sample gave rise to the 7 T cell receptor beta chains below, sequenced in a study of glioma-infiltrating T cells after dendritic cell vaccination. Assay used: immunoSEQ multiplex PCR; TCRdb lists only in-frame clones, some missing. The table lists about 50,000 clones, around 91% of them singletons, with roughly 5.3% in the top ten. Stated time point: after dendritic cell vaccination, including at tumor progression/relapse. The specimen comprised blood, sampled after dendritic cell vaccination. The receptors were sampled from a human donor with glioblastoma.

In DNA, the CDR3 is TGTGCCAGCAGCACTGGGCCGACTGGGGCCAACGTCCTGACTTTC. Amino acids: CASSTGPTGANVLTF. V is TRBV11-3 and J is TRBJ2-6; D gene uncertain. Germline loops: CDR1 SGHNT, CDR2 YENEEA. The CDR3 totals 15 residues. V shed 5 bases and J shed 2 bases, with 10 bases lying between them.

This clone was picked up one time. This chain uses TRBV27 with TRBJ1-1; no firm D call. The germline CDR1 and CDR2 sequences are MNHEY and SMNVEV (reference sequence). The V end lost 6 bases, the J end lost 0 bases, and 11 bases lay between the germline ends. The CDR3 contains 14 residues. The CDR3 nucleotides are TGTGCCAGCAGGCTGACACCCATGAACACTGAAGCTTTCTTT. This sequence encodes CASRLTPMNTEAFF.

For this clone: Other DNA sequences in this specimen translate into the identical CDR3. This sequence joins TRBV5-1 and TRBJ2-3, with D unclear. Per the germline V gene, CDR1 is SGHRS and CDR2 is YFSETQ. This CDR3 spans 12 amino acids. Trimming shortened V by 2 bases and J by 3 bases, and 4 bases separated the two germline ends. The CDR3 loop reads CASSLQTDTQYF. As DNA, the CDR3 is TGCGCCAGCAGCTTACAGACAGATACGCAGTATTTT.

The V gene is TRBV2, the J gene TRBJ2-3; 7 nucleotides agree with TRBD2. CDR3 length: 14 residues. Germline lookup yields CDR1 SNHLY and CDR2 FYNNEI. J lost 6 bases, V lost 4 bases, and 7 bases had no gene match. The CDR3 loop reads CASSGTRRTDTQYF. DNA for the CDR3: TGTGCCAGCAGTGGGACTAGGCGTACGGATACGCAGTATTTT.

This chain links TRBV10-3 with TRBJ2-1; TRBD2 might be the D (5 bases). CDR1 is ENHRY and CDR2 is SYGVKD in the germline V gene. This CDR3 has 13 residues. The V gene lost 10 bases and the J gene lost 5 bases, with 15 bases spanning the gap. CDR3 in DNA: TGTGCCAAGTCAGCGGCCTGGAACAATGAGCAGTTCTTC. It yields the protein CAKSAAWNNEQFF.

The chain links TRBV2 to TRBJ2-2, with D uncertain. Germline values: CDR1 SNHLY, CDR2 FYNNEI. This CDR3 comprises 12 residues. Trimming pared 2 bases from V and 9 bases from J, leaving 7 bases between. The CDR3: CASSEPVRELFF. The DNA of the CDR3 is TGTGCCAGCAGTGAACCTGTAAGGGAGCTGTTTTTT.

V is TRBV4-1 and J is TRBJ2-5, with 9 bases lining up with TRBD2. With V trimmed by 3 bases and J by 0 bases, 5 bases remained unmatched. The CDR3 totals 16 residues. Germline assignment: CDR1 MGHRA and CDR2 YSYEKL. The CDR3, as DNA: TGCGCCAGCAGCCATCGCAGCGGGAGGTACCAAGAGACCCAGTACTTC. Translated, it gives CASSHRSGRYQETQYF.